This T cell receptor beta chain appears in the sequencing data of a study of neoadjuvant anti-PD-1 for oral cavity cancer. The protocol was immunoSEQ multiplex PCR, while the TCRdb copy is restricted to in-frame clones and leaves out a portion. The sample lists 12,000 or so clones, about 60% seen once, with around 7% in the top ten. Patients had newly diagnosed, untreated stage II-IVA oral cavity squamous cell carcinoma. The V gene's germline CDR1 is SQVTM and CDR2 ANQGSEA. With V trimmed by 6 bases and J by 1 base, 8 bases remained unmatched. The CDR3 contains 14 residues. The V gene is TRBV29-1, the J gene TRBJ2-7; 8 bases fit TRBD1. The source is a person aged 35-79 years with oral cavity squamous cell carcinoma. The donor label of this sample is uncertain. Material: tumor tissue, obtained before nivolumab (anti-PD-1) treatment. The CDR3 reads CSVVDRGSSYEQYF. The CDR3 region has the DNA TGCAGCGTGGTTGACAGGGGCTCATCCTACGAGCAGTACTTC.